One sample yielded the 17 T cell receptor beta chains listed below, sequenced in a study of technical replicates of blood from a handful of donors. This table comes from immunoSEQ multiplex PCR, and its TCRdb copy is limited to in-frame clones, with some not included. The sample lists 75,000 to 85,000 clones; 95% were seen once. The sequenced sample consisted of T cells isolated from PBMCs. Receptors originate from a human donor in good health.

The sample holds one count of this clone. This sequence joins TRBV2 and TRBJ2-5, with 8 positions matching TRBD1. The CDR3 is made up of 14 amino acids. The V gene end was trimmed by 4 bases and the J gene end by 2 bases; junction bases not matched to a gene: 3. The germline CDR1 and CDR2 sequences are SNHLY and FYNNEI. CDR3 residues: CASSVYRGQETQYF. The CDR3 DNA sequence: TGTGCCAGCAGTGTGTACAGGGGGCAAGAGACCCAGTACTTC.

The V and J genes are TRBV7-2 and TRBJ2-7; 8 bases agree with TRBD2. Germline CDR1 and CDR2: SGHTA and FQGNSA. V trimming: 2 bases; J trimming: 11 bases; junction bases outside the gene matches: 8. The CDR3 totals 13 residues. This CDR3 is CASSLFADGREYF. The CDR3 bases are TGTGCCAGCAGCTTATTCGCGGACGGGAGGGAGTACTTC.

The chain combines TRBV10-3 with TRBJ2-3; possibly TRBD2 for D (6 bases). Trimming cost V 3 bases and J 0 bases, with 10 bases left between them. Germline V lookup: CDR1 ENHRY, CDR2 SYGVKD. This CDR3 region has 15 residues. The CDR3 DNA reads as TGTGCCATCAGTGACCCAGGGACTAGCACAGATACGCAGTATTTT. Protein product: CAISDPGTSTDTQYF.

The chain has TRBV9 and TRBJ2-1; 11 positions agree with TRBD2. The CDR3 is made up of 16 amino acids. Germline lookup yields CDR1 SGDLS and CDR2 YYNGEE. V gave up 4 bases and J gave up 1 base; unmatched junction bases: 4. CDR3 loop: CASSQTSGNSYNEQFF. The CDR3 nucleotides read TGTGCCAGCAGCCAGACTAGCGGGAATTCCTACAATGAGCAGTTCTTC.

The chain uses TRBV6-1 and TRBJ2-2, with D unclear. The germline gives CDR1 MNHNS, CDR2 SASEGT. The V end was cut by 6 bases, the J end by 5 bases, with 10 bases between. This CDR3 region has 13 residues. CDR3 sequence: CASSRFGTGELFF. CDR3 bases: TGTGCCAGCAGCCGCTTCGGGACCGGGGAGCTGTTTTTT.

The CDR3 bases are TGTGCCAGCAGATCCGGGACAGGGGATATTATGATGGGGTTCTTC. Protein: CASRSGTGDIMMGFF. The chain has TRBV27 and TRBJ2-1; 10 bases line up with TRBD1. The CDR3 runs 15 residues. J gave up 15 bases and V 6 bases, and 17 bases lay outside the gene matches. CDR1 and CDR2 (germline): MNHEY, SMNVEV (reference sequence).

The chain uses TRBV11-2 and TRBJ1-5; D unclear. This CDR3 contains 14 residues. The germline gives CDR1 SGHAT, CDR2 FQNNGV. Trimming stripped 5 bases from V and 6 bases from J, with 14 bases between. The CDR3 nucleotides are TGTGCCAGCAGCCTTGGGAGGTCAGCTCAGCCCCAGCATTTT. As protein: CASSLGRSAQPQHF.

V and J are TRBV2 and TRBJ2-1; 7 nucleotides agree with TRBD1. The V gene's germline CDR1 is SNHLY and CDR2 FYNNEI. This CDR3 has 11 residues. Trimming at V came to 7 bases and at J to 6 bases, leaving 0 bases not matched to a gene. The CDR3 spells CASTGGNEQFF. The CDR3 coding sequence is TGTGCCAGCACAGGGGGCAATGAGCAGTTCTTC.

The chain has TRBV5-1 and TRBJ2-7, with D perhaps matching TRBD2 (5 bases). Germline CDR1 SGHRS, CDR2 YFSETQ. V gave up 1 base and J gave up 4 bases, with 18 bases separating them. The CDR3 is 16 amino acids. CDR3 nucleotide sequence: TGCGCCAGCAGCTTGCGCGGGTTGGGCTCAGGTTACGAGCAGTACTTC. It codes for CASSLRGLGSGYEQYF.

The CDR3 region is CASSLSSQGSNTIYF. DNA for the CDR3: TGTGCCAGCAGCTTAAGTAGCCAGGGCAGTAACACCATATATTTT. The chain carries TRBV7-2 and TRBJ1-3; D perhaps matches TRBD1 (5 bases). CDR3 length equals 15 residues. Germline values: CDR1 SGHTA, CDR2 FQGNSA. The V end was cut by 2 bases, the J end by 7 bases, with 15 bases between.

The rearrangement joins TRBV15 to TRBJ2-6; a possible D gene is TRBD2 (5 bases). V gave up 0 bases and J gave up 10 bases, with 10 bases separating them. This CDR3 region has 14 residues. Germline CDR1 LNHNV, CDR2 YYDKDF (reference sequence). The CDR3 DNA reads as TGTGCCACCAGCAGAGATCTCGGGGTAAACGTCCTGACTTTC. It is translated as CATSRDLGVNVLTF. Together with reference TRBV15 and TRBJ2-6, the CDR3 gives the full variable domain: DAMVIQNPRYQVTQFGKPVTLSCSQTLNHNVMYWYQQKSSQAPKLLFHYYDKDFNNEADTPDNFQSRRPNTSFCFLDIRSPGLGDTAMYLCATSRDLGVNVLTFGAGSRLTVL.

This rearrangement joins TRBV10-3 to TRBJ2-7, with 8 positions matching TRBD2. The length of the CDR3 is 15 residues. Trimming removed 11 bases from V and 5 bases from J; junction bases left unmatched: 17. From germline, CDR1 is ENHRY and CDR2 SYGVKD. CDR3 DNA: TGTGCCGCATCCGTTCCGGGACTAGGAGGCCACGAGCAGTACTTC. Protein: CAASVPGLGGHEQYF.

This clone was found once. The chain uses TRBV6-5 and TRBJ1-1, with D tentatively TRBD1 (5 bases). The CDR3 loop spans 12 amino acids. The germline V gene encodes CDR1 MNHEY and CDR2 SVGAGI. V lost 7 bases and J 4 bases, leaving 10 bases between the germline ends. The DNA of the CDR3 is TGTGCCAGCACTTCAGGGTTCACTGAAGCTTTCTTT. Protein sequence: CASTSGFTEAFF.

The V call is TRBV6-1, the J call TRBJ2-3, with 8 bases that match TRBD2. This CDR3 spans 16 amino acids. The junction had 10 bases not matched to a gene; V was cut back by 4 bases and J by 4 bases. Per germline, CDR1 MNHNS and CDR2 SASEGT. The CDR3 protein is CASSGSGRWLADTQYF. In DNA form, the CDR3 reads TGTGCCAGCAGTGGGAGCGGGAGATGGTTAGCAGATACGCAGTATTTT.

Here the CDR3 reads CASSLTSDTDTQYF. The CDR3 DNA is TGCGCCAGCAGCTTGACTAGCGACACAGATACGCAGTATTTT. The chain is built from TRBV5-1 and TRBJ2-3; 7 bases are shared with TRBD2. The V segment lost 1 base and the J segment 2 bases; nucleotides outside the gene matches: 1. CDR3 size: 14 residues. The germline V gene has CDR1 SGHRS and CDR2 YFSETQ.

This CDR3 is CASSPSPTGLYGYTF. CDR3 nucleotides: TGTGCCAGCAGCCCCTCCCCGACAGGTCTCTATGGCTACACCTTC. The chain combines TRBV27 with TRBJ1-2, with a possible D match to TRBD1 (6 bases). Trimming removed 6 bases at V and 4 bases at J, with 18 bases between. The CDR3 spans 15 residues. CDR1 MNHEY and CDR2 SMNVEV come from the germline V gene (reference sequence).

The V call is TRBV10-3, the J call TRBJ1-1, with D possibly TRBD1 on 6 matching bases. Trimming took 8 bases from V and 6 from J, leaving 25 bases between them. Germline V gives CDR1 ENHRY, CDR2 SYGVKD. CDR3 length equals 16 residues. The CDR3 DNA sequence: TGTGCCATCTCAAGGGCAGGGGAATCCTCAAGGGCTGAAGCTTTCTTT. This sequence encodes CAISRAGESSRAEAFF.